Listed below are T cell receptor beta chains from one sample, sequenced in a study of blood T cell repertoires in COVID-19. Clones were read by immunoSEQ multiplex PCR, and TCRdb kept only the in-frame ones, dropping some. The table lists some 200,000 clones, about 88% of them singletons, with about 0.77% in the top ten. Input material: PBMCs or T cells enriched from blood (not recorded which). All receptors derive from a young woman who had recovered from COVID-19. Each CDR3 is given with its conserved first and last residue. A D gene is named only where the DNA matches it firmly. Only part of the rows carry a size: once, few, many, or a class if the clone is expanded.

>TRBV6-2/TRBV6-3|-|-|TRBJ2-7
CASSYGQKVSYEQYF
TGTGCCAGCAGTTATGGACAAAAAGTCTCCTACGAGCAGTACTTC
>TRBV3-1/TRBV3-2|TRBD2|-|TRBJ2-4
CASSQGPGTSGSAGKNIQYF
TGTGCCAGCAGCCAAGGGCCCGGGACTAGCGGGAGTGCAGGCAAAAACATTCAGTACTTC
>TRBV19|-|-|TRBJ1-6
CASSIGAGVGRPLHF
TGTGCCAGTAGTATAGGCGCCGGCGTTGGGAGACCCCTCCACTTT
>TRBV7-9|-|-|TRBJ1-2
CASSIPGRDYGYTF
TGTGCCAGCAGCATTCCGGGGAGGGACTATGGCTACACCTTC
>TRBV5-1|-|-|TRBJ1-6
CASSFHNNSPLHF
TGCGCCAGCAGCTTCCACAATAATTCACCCCTCCACTTT
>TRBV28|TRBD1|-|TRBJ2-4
CASSTRQGARNIQYF
TGTGCCAGCAGCACCAGACAGGGGGCGAGAAACATTCAGTACTTC
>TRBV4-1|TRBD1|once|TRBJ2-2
CASSHPGQAYTGELFF
TGCGCCAGCAGCCACCCGGGACAGGCTTACACCGGGGAGCTGTTTTTT
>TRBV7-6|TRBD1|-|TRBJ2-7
CASSSQGASSYEQYF
TGTGCCAGCAGCTCTCAGGGGGCGAGCTCCTACGAGCAGTACTTC
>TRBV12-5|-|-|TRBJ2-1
CASGRGISGFF
TGTGCTAGTGGCCGGGGAATTTCGGGGTTCTTC
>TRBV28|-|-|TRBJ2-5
CASRGVWGQETQYF
TGTGCCAGCAGGGGAGTTTGGGGACAAGAGACCCAGTACTTC
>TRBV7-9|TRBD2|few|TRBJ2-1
CASSLEPPGSGRNNEQFF
TGTGCCAGCAGCTTAGAACCCCCTGGAAGCGGGAGGAACAATGAGCAGTTCTTC
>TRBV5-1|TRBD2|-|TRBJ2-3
CASSLVAGDTDTQYF
TGCGCCAGCAGCTTGGTTGCGGGAGACACAGATACGCAGTATTTT
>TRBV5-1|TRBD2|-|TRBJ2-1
CASSFSSSGIGEQFF
TGCGCCAGCAGCTTTTCGTCTAGCGGGATTGGTGAGCAGTTCTTC
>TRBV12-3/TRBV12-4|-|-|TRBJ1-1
CASSFSGTEAFF
TGTGCCAGCAGTTTCTCAGGCACTGAAGCTTTCTTT
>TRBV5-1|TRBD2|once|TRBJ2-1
CASSQAGVHYNEQFF
TGCGCCAGCAGCCAAGCGGGAGTACACTACAATGAGCAGTTCTTC
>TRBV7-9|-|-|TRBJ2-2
CASSLARQFTGELFF
TGTGCCAGCAGCTTAGCGAGACAGTTCACCGGGGAGCTGTTTTTT
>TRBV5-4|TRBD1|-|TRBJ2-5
CASSLWTGRGKETQYF
TGTGCCAGCAGTTTATGGACAGGACGTGGGAAAGAGACCCAGTACTTC
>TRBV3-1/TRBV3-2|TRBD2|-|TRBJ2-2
CASSQARGGGTGELFF
TGTGCCAGCAGCCAAGCTCGGGGGGGCGGCACCGGGGAGCTGTTTTTT
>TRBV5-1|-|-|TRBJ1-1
CASSLAAGPEEAFF
TGCGCCAGCAGCTTGGCCGCGGGGCCGGAAGAAGCTTTCTTT
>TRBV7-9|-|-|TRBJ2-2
CASSRSGDGTGELFF
TGTGCCAGCAGCCGTTCGGGGGACGGCACCGGGGAGCTGTTTTTT
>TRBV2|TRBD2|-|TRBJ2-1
CASSEAAGEVYNEQFF
TGTGCCAGCAGTGAAGCGGCGGGAGAGGTCTACAATGAGCAGTTCTTC
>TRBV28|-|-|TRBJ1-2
CASSPRGQSYGYTF
TGTGCCAGCAGCCCCCGCGGACAGAGCTATGGCTACACCTTC
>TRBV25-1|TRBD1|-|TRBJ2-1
CASSDSGQIHEQFF
TGTGCCAGCAGTGATTCGGGACAGATCCATGAGCAGTTCTTC
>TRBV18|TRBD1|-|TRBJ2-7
CASSPNRGPDEQYF
TGTGCCAGCTCACCGAACAGGGGGCCGGACGAGCAGTACTTC
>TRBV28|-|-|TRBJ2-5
CASQEAGSYQETQYF
TGTGCCAGCCAAGAGGCCGGGTCGTACCAAGAGACCCAGTACTTC
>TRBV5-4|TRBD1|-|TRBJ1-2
CASSFRTGALEGYTF
TGTGCCAGCAGTTTTAGAACAGGGGCTCTAGAGGGCTACACCTTC
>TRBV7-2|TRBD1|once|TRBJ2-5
CASSWNRGQETQYF
TGTGCCAGCAGCTGGAACAGGGGGCAAGAGACCCAGTACTTC
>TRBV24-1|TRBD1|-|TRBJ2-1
CATSDPGQGRGLGRSNEQFF
TGTGCCACCAGTGATCCAGGACAGGGAAGGGGGCTAGGAAGGTCCAATGAGCAGTTCTTC
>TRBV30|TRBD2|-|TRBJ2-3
CAWSVLAGDADTQYF
TGTGCCTGGAGTGTGTTAGCGGGAGACGCAGATACGCAGTATTTT
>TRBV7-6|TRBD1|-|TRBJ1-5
CASSLATTGWPQHF
TGTGCCAGCAGCTTAGCCACGACAGGGTGGCCCCAGCATTTT
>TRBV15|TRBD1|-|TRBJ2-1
CATSREQGQNEQFF
TGTGCCACCAGCAGAGAACAGGGGCAAAATGAGCAGTTCTTC
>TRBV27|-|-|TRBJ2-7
CASSLVNGEQYF
TGTGCCAGCAGTTTAGTAAACGGCGAGCAGTACTTC
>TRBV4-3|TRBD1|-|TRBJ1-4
CASSQDPPGTGNAREKLFF
TGCGCCAGCAGCCAAGATCCCCCTGGGACAGGGAATGCACGGGAAAAACTGTTTTTT
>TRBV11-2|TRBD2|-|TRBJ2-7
CASSVTGLAGGEQYF
TGTGCCAGCAGCGTAACGGGACTAGCGGGAGGCGAGCAGTACTTC
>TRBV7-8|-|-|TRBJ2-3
CASSYLARAQYF
TGTGCCAGCAGTTACCTGGCCCGGGCGCAGTATTTT
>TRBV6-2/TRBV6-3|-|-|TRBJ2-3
CASSYSRGTDTQYF
TGTGCCAGCAGTTACTCGAGAGGCACAGATACGCAGTATTTT
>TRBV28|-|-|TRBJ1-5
CATNRYSNQPQHF
TGTGCCACTAACAGATATAGCAATCAGCCCCAGCATTTT
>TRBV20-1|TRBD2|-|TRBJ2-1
CSASGWEGSYNEQFF
TGCAGTGCTAGTGGGTGGGAGGGCTCCTACAATGAGCAGTTCTTC
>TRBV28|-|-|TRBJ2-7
CASSLLGPYEQYF
TGTGCCAGCAGTCTCTTGGGGCCCTACGAGCAGTACTTC
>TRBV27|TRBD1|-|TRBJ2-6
CASSPGQAGSGANVLTF
TGTGCCAGCAGTCCTGGACAGGCCGGCTCTGGGGCCAACGTCCTGACTTTC
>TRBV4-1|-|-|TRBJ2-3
CASSQVGTGRRTDTQYF
TGCGCCAGCAGCCAAGTCGGTACAGGAAGAAGGACAGATACGCAGTATTTT
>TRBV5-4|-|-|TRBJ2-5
CASSLGGVRETQYF
TGTGCCAGCAGCTTAGGGGGGGTAAGGGAGACCCAGTACTTC
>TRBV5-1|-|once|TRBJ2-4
CASSLGSVLKAKNIQYF
TGCGCCAGCAGCTTGGGGAGTGTCTTAAAAGCCAAAAACATTCAGTACTTC
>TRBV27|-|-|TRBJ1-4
CASSQRRTNEKLFF
TGTGCCAGCAGTCAACGGCGGACTAATGAAAAACTGTTTTTT
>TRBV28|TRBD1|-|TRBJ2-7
CASSEGDRGQYF
TGTGCCAGCAGCGAGGGGGACAGGGGGCAGTACTTC
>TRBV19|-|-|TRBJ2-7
CASSIDGSAGEQYF
TGTGCCAGTAGTATAGATGGATCCGCGGGCGAGCAGTACTTC
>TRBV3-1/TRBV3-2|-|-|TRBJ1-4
CASRGGGTEKLFF
TGTGCCAGCAGGGGCGGAGGGACCGAAAAACTGTTTTTT
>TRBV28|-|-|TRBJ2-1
CASSLWLSTYNEQFF
TGTGCCAGCAGTTTATGGCTAAGCACGTACAATGAGCAGTTCTTC
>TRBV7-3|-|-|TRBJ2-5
CASSLTRVLGETQYF
TGTGCCAGCAGCTTAACCAGGGTTCTCGGGGAGACCCAGTACTTC
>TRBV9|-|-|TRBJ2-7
CASSEGQKPYEQYF
TGTGCCAGCAGCGAAGGACAGAAACCGTACGAGCAGTACTTC
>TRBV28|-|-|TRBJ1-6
CASSSPAQGHSPLHF
TGTGCCAGCAGTTCCCCGGCACAGGGACATTCACCCCTCCACTTT
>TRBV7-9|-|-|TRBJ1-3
CASSLDAGGASGNTIYF
TGTGCCAGCAGCTTAGATGCTGGGGGCGCCTCTGGAAACACCATATATTTT
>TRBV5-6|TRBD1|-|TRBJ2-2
CASSPYRDSMPGELFF
TGTGCCAGCAGCCCCTATAGGGACAGTATGCCGGGGGAGCTGTTTTTT
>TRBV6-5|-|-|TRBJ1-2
CASSSRPDGYTF
TGTGCCAGCAGTTCCCGTCCTGATGGCTACACCTTC
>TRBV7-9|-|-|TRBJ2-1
CASSFLQGLYNEQFF
TGTGCCAGCAGCTTCCTGCAGGGGCTCTACAATGAGCAGTTCTTC
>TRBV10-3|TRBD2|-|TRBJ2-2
CAIPNRTSGRIFGELFF
TGTGCCATCCCTAACCGGACTAGCGGGAGGATTTTCGGGGAGCTGTTTTTT
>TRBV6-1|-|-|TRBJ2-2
CASSDFLVGAASGNTGELFF
TGTGCCAGCAGTGATTTTCTCGTGGGGGCGGCTAGCGGGAACACCGGGGAGCTGTTTTTT
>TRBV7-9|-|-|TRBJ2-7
CASSLGQGGEYEQYF
TGTGCCAGCAGCTTAGGGCAGGGGGGTGAATACGAGCAGTACTTC
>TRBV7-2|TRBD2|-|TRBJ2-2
CASSPLFREGNTGELFF
TGTGCCAGCAGCCCACTATTTAGGGAGGGGAACACCGGGGAGCTGTTTTTT
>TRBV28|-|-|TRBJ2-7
CASRSGKGRSYEQYF
TGTGCCAGCAGATCCGGTAAGGGGCGGTCCTACGAGCAGTACTTC